The T cell receptor beta chain described here comes from a study of cytomegalovirus exposure and HLA in healthy donors (dated by TCRdb to the late 2010s). The study in broad terms: According to an earlier analysis of several hundred of the donors, roughly 180 million T cells yielded roughly 110 million unique TCR beta sequences and approximately 300 Gb of sequence data. Among about 400 genotyped donors of the cohort, an average of about 220,000 unique TCR beta nucleotide sequences was sequenced per donor, of which about 20% were non-productive. The study profiled the T cell repertoires of under 850 subjects by immunosequencing and related them to cytomegalovirus serostatus. High-throughput TCR immunosequencing, statistical association of individual TCRs with disease status, and machine learning were combined to predict cytomegalovirus infection status. Alongside the repertoire data, information on donor age, sex, ethnicity and CMV serostatus was compiled. Typing coverage differed by locus: A, B, C, DRB1 and DQB1 were typed in about 629-640 donors, DQA1 in about 510, DPA1 in around 600, and DPB1 in 450 to 480. Of the roughly 400 genotyped donors, approximately 82% fell in the genetic ancestry cluster associated with self-reported Caucasian donors. The later analysis used no new phenotypic data to find candidate immune exposures, relying instead on TCR beta sequences and their occurrence across donors. A later genetic analysis took genome-wide SNP genotypes for about 55% of the 666 donors and used that subset as a discovery cohort. A separate validation cohort of some 130 different subjects was used in addition to the roughly 720-subject first cohort. Every discovery cohort repertoire had been produced on one sequencing platform. Four or five DR-DQ haplotypes were handled as single units for association and clustering because linkage in the cohort was strong. An earlier analysis of about 600 of the donors used high-throughput TCR beta sequencing to judge whether each TCR beta V gene segment behaved as functional or pseudogenic. Both class I and class II loci were covered by HLA typing, at four-digit resolution. To study patterns of TCR occurrence, a later analysis re-analyzed previously published TCR beta repertoires from 700 or so donors and added high-resolution HLA genotyping. The study aimed to test whether cataloging public T cell receptors could reveal signatures of past pathogen exposure. An early release covering some 640 HLA-typed donors comprised approximately 300 gigabases of sequencing data and tens of millions of unique TCR sequences.

With respect to this clone: What this receptor recognizes is not known.

The library relied on the immunoSEQ multiplex PCR assay. For the multiplex PCR, a mixture combining 60 forward primers for TCR Vbeta segments and 13 reverse primers for TCR Jbeta segments was used. The CDR3 region of rearranged TCR beta genes was amplified from genomic DNA with a multiplex PCR assay. On the Illumina HiSeq System, the amplified TCR beta libraries were sequenced as 87-base-pair reads. Concerning the study's data processing: A later analysis counted about 80 million unique TCR beta chains across the 600 to 850 repertoires, and some 11 million of these chains were shared by at least two donors. Raw reads were error-corrected and collapsed into unique sequences by a nearest-neighbor algorithm in which closely related sequences were merged to remove PCR and sequencing errors. Alignment of CDR3 sequences to IMGT reference sequences was used to assign V, D and J gene segments. For a sequence to be retained, at least a six-nucleotide match to both a V gene segment and a J gene segment was required. Rearrangements were called productive when the CDR3 lacked stop codons and stayed in frame with V and J; all others were non-productive. CDR3 was defined by IMGT convention, running from the second conserved V-encoded cysteine to the conserved J-encoded phenylalanine. In an earlier analysis of more than 550 of the donors, sequences lacking an unambiguous match to a single V gene segment were excluded. In an earlier analysis of more than 500 of the donors, a V segment was called functional when productive rearrangements were above 56.7%, and segregating when the standard deviation between donors exceeded 5%. A statistical classification framework was developed to diagnose cytomegalovirus status using the catalog of TCR beta chain sequences. In a later analysis, TCR nucleotide sequences were compared against IMGT/GENE-DB human TR gene sequences so that V and J genes could be assigned. A later analysis assigned CDR3 sequences and most-parsimonious VDJ recombination scenarios with the TCRdist pipeline. In a later analysis, every TCR beta chain was defined by the combination of its CDR3 amino acid sequence and its V-gene family, and reads without a unique V-gene family were dropped. To address suspected cross-contamination and a sequencing artifact, a later analysis removed approximately 600 highly shared, low-generation-probability nucleotide sequences. In a later analysis, a clonal expansion index for each public chain was calculated from normalized within-repertoire ranks of inferred template counts. Generation probabilities in a later analysis came from a VDJ recombination model fitted to out-of-frame rearrangements, and those results were checked against IGoR. A later analysis scored TCR-TCR, TCR-HLA and TCR-CMV co-occurrence with hypergeometric tests, applying a repertoire-size bias correction to TCR pairs. In a later analysis, false discovery rates were estimated by permuting HLA or CMV assignments 20 times. A later analysis grouped co-occurring TCRs with DBSCAN, adding TCRdist sequence similarity when clustering within HLA-allele-positive subsets. Co-occurrence clustering excluded repertoires with fewer than 30,000 or more than 120,000 public chains, plus five with anomalous nucleotide sharing. TCRdb obtained this table from immuneACCESS and retained in-frame rearrangements with V and J assigned. These tables miss some clones; where compared with another copy, unresolved V genes account for less than half of the shortfall, and the remainder is unexplained. From that table come the V and J calls and clone size; the DNA was used to work out D and trimming. The sample table gives about 70,000 clones. 2.4% of the sample is taken by the ten largest.

Findings and caveats that apply to the study as a whole: Cytomegalovirus status was reported to be diagnosed by the classifier with high specificity and sensitivity in both the original and validation cohorts. According to a later analysis, most CMV-associated TCR beta chains appeared to be HLA-restricted, and the HLA associations seemed to be driven largely by CMV exposure. In a later analysis, HLA-associated TCR beta chains showed more clonal expansion and lower generation probabilities than non-associated chains that were equally common. A further reported finding was that TCR beta sequences accurately predicted the HLA-A and HLA-B alleles for most subjects in the first cohort. In a later analysis, 16,951 TCR beta sequences were associated with specific HLA alleles at a false discovery rate of 0.05. In an earlier analysis of fewer than 750 of the donors, most TCR beta V segments were observed in productive rearrangements about 87% or about 30% of the time, broadly matching IMGT annotations. For the cohort, immune exposure information was limited to CMV serostatus. The 87-base-pair reads could not distinguish some IMGT-functional V segments, including TRBV6-2 and TRBV6-3, so those segments were excluded. In vitro tests confirmed that a few of the cytomegalovirus-associated TCR beta chains recognize cytomegalovirus antigens. In the study, approximately 150 TCR beta chains were listed as associated with cytomegalovirus. Because HLA typing was missing for some donors at each locus, association tests included only the typed subset. The cohort was sequenced for TCR beta chains only, and without alpha or paired-chain data the features that could be detected were limited. V-gene and J-gene trimming of TCR beta chains was associated with a missense DCLRE1C variant in a later genetic analysis, and the association was replicated in an independent cohort. Around 16 rarely observed V segments, including chromosome 9 orphons, were excluded from the earlier analysis of approximately 600 of the donors because counts were too low. Strong co-occurrence of HLA alleles, especially DR and DQ, made assigning TCR associations to individual alleles difficult. Linkage disequilibrium might explain the correlated functional status among segregating V segments, but an unknown experimental factor could not be excluded. While some public TCRs were present in many individuals, most TCR sequences turned up only very rarely across donors. A later genetic analysis reported fewer N-insertions in productive TCRs among donors in an Asian-associated ancestry cluster than the roughly 720-donor mean. In a later analysis, TCR association rates were found to vary across HLA loci, with the most associated TCRs seen for DRB1 alleles and the fewest for HLA-C alleles. A group of highly shared sequence variants was considered likely to be a technical artifact of the sequencing pipeline. According to a later analysis, parvovirus B19, influenza, CMV and Epstein-Barr virus appeared linked to several top co-occurrence clusters. Presence/absence analyses assumed roughly uniform sequencing depth across donors, an assumption that may not hold. According to the authors, the approach could potentially be generalized to other disease states and immunological phenotypes.

In total, 630 or so healthy bone marrow donors made up the cohort. At the time of sampling, all cohort members were nominally healthy, though unrecorded immune exposures were likely present. The donor was CMV seropositive and was included in the group of 250 to 300 seropositive cohort members. Every donor gave a peripheral blood sample, and the peripheral blood mononuclear cells from that sample were used for TCR beta sequencing. Genomic DNA extraction from the blood cell samples was performed with the Qiagen DNeasy Blood Extraction Kit. The germline V gene (reference sequence) gives CDR1 as SGHNT and CDR2 as YYREEE. V lost 4 bases and J lost 3 bases, and the count of bases not matched to a germline gene is 10. Including cysteine and phenylalanine, the CDR3 has 16 amino acids. Just CDR3 DNA is preserved here, 48 bases in frame from base 1.

Source material: PBMCs. This chain joins TRBV5-4 to TRBJ1-1; TRBD1 agrees with 9 junctional bases. The clonotype originates from a female donor in good health and CMV-seropositive. CDR3 reads: CASSQDRGVLDTEAFF. The nucleotides are TGTGCCAGCAGCCAGGACAGGGGTGTGTTAGACACTGAAGCTTTCTTT.